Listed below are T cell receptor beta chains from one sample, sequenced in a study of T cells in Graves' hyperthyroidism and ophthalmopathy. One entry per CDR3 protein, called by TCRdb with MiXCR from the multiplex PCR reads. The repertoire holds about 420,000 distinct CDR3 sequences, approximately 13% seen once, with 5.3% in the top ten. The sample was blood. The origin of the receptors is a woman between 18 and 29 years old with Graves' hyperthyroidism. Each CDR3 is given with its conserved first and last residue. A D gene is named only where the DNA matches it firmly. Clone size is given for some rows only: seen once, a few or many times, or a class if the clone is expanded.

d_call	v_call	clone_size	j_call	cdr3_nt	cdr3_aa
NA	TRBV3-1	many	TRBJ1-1	TGTGCCAGCAGCCTGGGACAAGGAGTCCCCAAGAAAGCTTTCTTT	CASSLGQGVPKKAFF
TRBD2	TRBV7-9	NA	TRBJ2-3	TGTGCCAGCAGCCGACTAGCGAGGGCTGCAGATACGCAGTATTTT	CASSRLARAADTQYF
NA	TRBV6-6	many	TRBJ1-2	TGTGCCAGCAGTTACTCCGGCAAATTTAACTATGGCTACACCTTC	CASSYSGKFNYGYTF
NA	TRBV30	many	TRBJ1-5	TGTGCCTGGAGTAGACCGGGGGTGAGCAATCAGCCCCAGCATTTT	CAWSRPGVSNQPQHF
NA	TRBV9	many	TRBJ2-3	TGTGCCAGCAGCGTAGGGACTGCTAGCACAGATACGCAGTATTTT	CASSVGTASTDTQYF
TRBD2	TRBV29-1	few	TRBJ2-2	TGCAGCGTTGTGTCGGGGAGGGGAGTCGGGGAGCTGTTTTTT	CSVVSGRGVGELFF
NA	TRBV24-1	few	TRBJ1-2	TGTGCCACCAGTGATCCGACCGTTATCTATGGCTACACCTTC	CATSDPTVIYGYTF
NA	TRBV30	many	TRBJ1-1	TGTGCCTGGAGTGTAGGCAGCTACACTGAAGCTTTCTTT	CAWSVGSYTEAFF
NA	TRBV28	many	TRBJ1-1	TGTGCCAGCAGGGAGGCCGGTAACACTGAAGCTTTCTTT	CASREAGNTEAFF
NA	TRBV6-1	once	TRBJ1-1	TGTGCCAGCAGTGAACCGTGGGGGGGCACTGAAGCTTTCTTT	CASSEPWGGTEAFF
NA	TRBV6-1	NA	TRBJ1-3	TGTGCCAGCAGTGCGAGTGGACCTGGAAACACCATATATTTT	CASSASGPGNTIYF
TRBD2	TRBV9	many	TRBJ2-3	TGTGCCAGCAGCGTAGGTACTAGCGGGAGGAATACGCAGTATTTT	CASSVGTSGRNTQYF
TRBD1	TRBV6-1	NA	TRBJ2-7	TGTGCCAGCAGCGGGACAGGGAGCTACGAGCAGTACTTC	CASSGTGSYEQYF
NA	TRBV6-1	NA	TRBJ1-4	TGTGCCAGCAGTGAAGAAGGACGGCCTAATGAAAAACTGTTTTTT	CASSEEGRPNEKLFF
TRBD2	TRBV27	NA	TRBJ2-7	TGTGCCAGCAGTGGGGGGGGGGCCTACGAGCAGTACTTC	CASSGGGAYEQYF
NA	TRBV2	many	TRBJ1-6	TGTGCCAGCAGGGGATCCAGGGTTCACTCCTATAATTCACCCCTCCACTTT	CASRGSRVHSYNSPLHF
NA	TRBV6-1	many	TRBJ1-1	TGTGCCAGCACCCCCGGGCCGATGAACACTGAAGCTTTCTTT	CASTPGPMNTEAFF
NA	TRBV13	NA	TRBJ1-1	TGTGCCAGCAGGGTCAGGGGAGGGGTGAACACTGAAGCTTTCTTT	CASRVRGGVNTEAFF
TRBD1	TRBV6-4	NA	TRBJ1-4	TGTGCCACCCTGTACCCCCTCCCCGGGACAGCCCTCGAAAAACTGTTTTTT	CATLYPLPGTALEKLFF
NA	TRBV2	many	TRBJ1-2	TGTGCCAGCAGCTTCGACAGGACCTATGGCTACACCTTC	CASSFDRTYGYTF
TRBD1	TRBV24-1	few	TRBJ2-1	TGTGCCACCAACCGGGACAGGGGTTATGAGCAGTTCTTC	CATNRDRGYEQFF
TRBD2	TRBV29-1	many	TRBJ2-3	TGCAGCGTTGAACTAGCGGGAGTTACAGATACGCAGTATTTT	CSVELAGVTDTQYF
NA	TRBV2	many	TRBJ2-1	TGTGCCAGCTCCAGGGAATCATCCTACAATGAGCAGTTCTTC	CASSRESSYNEQFF
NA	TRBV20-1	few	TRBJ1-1	TGCAGTGCTTTACTCAGGGTATTAGGAAACACTGAAGCTTTCTTT	CSALLRVLGNTEAFF
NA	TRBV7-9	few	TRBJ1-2	TGTGCCAGCAGCACCCAGGGGAGCTATGGCTACACCTTC	CASSTQGSYGYTF
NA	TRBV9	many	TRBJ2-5	TGTGCCAGCAGCTCGCAGGGGAGGCAAGAGACCCAGTACTTC	CASSSQGRQETQYF
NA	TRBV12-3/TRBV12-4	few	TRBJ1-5	TGTGCCAGCAGTTTACAGGGTAATAGCAATCAGCCCCAGCATTTT	CASSLQGNSNQPQHF
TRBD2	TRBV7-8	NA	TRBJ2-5	TGTGCCAGCAGCTTAGCCCCGGGACTAGCGGGAGGGCGGACCCAGTACTTC	CASSLAPGLAGGRTQYF
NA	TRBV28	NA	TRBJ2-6	TGTGCCAGCAGTTTCCCCGGACACTCCCGAACCTCTGGGGCCAACGTCCTGACTTTC	CASSFPGHSRTSGANVLTF
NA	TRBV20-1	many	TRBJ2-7	TGCAGTGCTAGAGCAAGAAGGGGCCCGGTATTTGAGCAGTACTTC	CSARARRGPVFEQYF
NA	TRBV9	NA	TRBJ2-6	TGTGCCAGCAGCGTAGTGTCGACGGGGGCCAACGTCCTGACTTTC	CASSVVSTGANVLTF